The sequence of this TCR beta chain was determined in a study of blood T cell repertoires in COVID-19. Turning to the study itself: Whether acute or convalescent, the COVID-19 samples came from the United States, Italy and Spain. T cells, B-cell-depleted T cells, or PBMCs provided the cDNA or gDNA that served as material.

Original analysis: Amplification with reference gene primers provided the estimates of nucleated cell counts. The data were produced by immunoSEQ multiplex PCR, yet TCRdb's version contains in-frame clones alone and is incomplete. V and J calls and clone size are copied from that table; D and trimming were computed from the DNA. The sample consists of roughly 75,000 clones, around 88% of them appearing once. V lost 5 bases, J lost 2 bases, and 4 bases stayed unmatched. The CDR3 loop spans 13 amino acids. Germline CDR1 GTSNPN, CDR2 SVGIG (reference sequence). This TCR came from a man in his sixties with acute or convalescent COVID-19. The sequenced sample consisted of peripheral blood. The chain links TRBV30 to TRBJ2-5; 8 positions match TRBD2. The DNA of the CDR3 is TGTGCCTGGTCGGGGGGGCATCAAGAGACCCAGTACTTC. Translation gives CAWSGGHQETQYF.